This T cell receptor (beta chain) was sequenced in a study of T cell changes during pregnancy in multiple sclerosis. The table came from immunoSEQ multiplex PCR; TCRdb's copy has only in-frame clones and leaves some out. The sample contains 85,000 to 110,000 clones, approximately 90% of which appear only once. CDR1 is LNHNV and CDR2 is YYDKDF in the germline V gene (reference sequence). V lost 2 bases to trimming and J lost 8 bases; unmatched junction nucleotides: 6. CDR3 length: 15 residues. The sequencing used peripheral blood, collected after pregnancy. V usage is TRBV15 and J usage is TRBJ2-1, with 10 bases identical to TRBD1. The sequence was obtained from a female donor with multiple sclerosis, enrolled in a pregnancy study. CDR3 residues: CATSRPGTGVYEQFF. The CDR3 coding sequence is TGTGCCACCAGCAGACCCGGGACAGGGGTATATGAGCAGTTCTTC.